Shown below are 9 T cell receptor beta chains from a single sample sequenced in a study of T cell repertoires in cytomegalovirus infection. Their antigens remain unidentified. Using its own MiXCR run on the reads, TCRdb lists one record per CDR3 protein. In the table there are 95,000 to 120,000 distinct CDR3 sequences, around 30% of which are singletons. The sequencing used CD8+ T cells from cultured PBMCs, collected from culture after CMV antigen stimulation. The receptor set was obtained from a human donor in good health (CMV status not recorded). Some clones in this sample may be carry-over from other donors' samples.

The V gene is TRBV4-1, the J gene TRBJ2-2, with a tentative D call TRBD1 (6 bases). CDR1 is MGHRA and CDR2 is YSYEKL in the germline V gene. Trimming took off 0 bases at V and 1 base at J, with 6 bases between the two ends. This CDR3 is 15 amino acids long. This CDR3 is CASSQDRGNTGELFF. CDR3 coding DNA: TGCGCCAGCAGCCAAGACAGGGGGAACACCGGGGAGCTGTTTTTT.

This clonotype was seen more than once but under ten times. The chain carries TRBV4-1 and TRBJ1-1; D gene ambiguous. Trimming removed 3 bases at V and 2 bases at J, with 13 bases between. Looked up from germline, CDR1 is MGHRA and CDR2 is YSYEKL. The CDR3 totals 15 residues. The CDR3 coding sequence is TGCGCCAGCAGCCAGAGGACCGGGAAAAACACTGAAGCTTTCTTT. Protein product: CASSQRTGKNTEAFF.

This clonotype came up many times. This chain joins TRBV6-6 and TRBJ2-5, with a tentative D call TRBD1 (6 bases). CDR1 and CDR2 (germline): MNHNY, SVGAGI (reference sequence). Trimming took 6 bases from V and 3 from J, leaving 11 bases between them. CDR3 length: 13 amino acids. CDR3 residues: CASRHRAKETQYF. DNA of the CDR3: TGTGCCAGCAGGCACAGGGCCAAAGAGACCCAGTACTTC.

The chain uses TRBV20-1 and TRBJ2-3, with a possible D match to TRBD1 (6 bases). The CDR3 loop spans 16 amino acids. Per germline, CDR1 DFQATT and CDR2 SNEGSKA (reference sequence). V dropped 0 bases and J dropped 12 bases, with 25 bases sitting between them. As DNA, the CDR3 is TGCAGTGCTAGAGAGCGTAACAGGGATGTGGGATATAATCAGTATTTT. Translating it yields CSARERNRDVGYNQYF.

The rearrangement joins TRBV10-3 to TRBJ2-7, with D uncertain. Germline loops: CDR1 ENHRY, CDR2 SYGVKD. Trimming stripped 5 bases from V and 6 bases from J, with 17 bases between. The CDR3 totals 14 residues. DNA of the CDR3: TGTGCCATCAGTCTTGACTTAGCTTCGGGCGAGCAGTACTTC. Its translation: CAISLDLASGEQYF.

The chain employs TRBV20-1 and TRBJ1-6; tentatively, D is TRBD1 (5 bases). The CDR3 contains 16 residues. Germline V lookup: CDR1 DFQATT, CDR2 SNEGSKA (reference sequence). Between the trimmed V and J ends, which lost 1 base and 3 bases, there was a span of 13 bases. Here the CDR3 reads CSARGGDLFYNSPLHF. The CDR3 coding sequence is TGCAGTGCTAGAGGGGGGGACCTCTTCTATAATTCACCCCTCCACTTT.

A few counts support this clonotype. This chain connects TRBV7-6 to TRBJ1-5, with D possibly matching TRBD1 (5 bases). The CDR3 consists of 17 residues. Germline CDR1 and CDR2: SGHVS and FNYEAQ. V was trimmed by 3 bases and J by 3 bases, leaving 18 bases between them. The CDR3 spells CASSFGTPEEDNQPQHF. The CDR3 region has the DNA TGTGCCAGCAGCTTTGGGACTCCCGAGGAAGACAATCAGCCCCAGCATTTT.

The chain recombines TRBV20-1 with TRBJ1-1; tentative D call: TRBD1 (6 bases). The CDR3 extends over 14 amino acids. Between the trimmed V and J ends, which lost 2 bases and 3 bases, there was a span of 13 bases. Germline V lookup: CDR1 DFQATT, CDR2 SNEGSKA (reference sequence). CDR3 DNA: TGCAGTGCTAGAAGGGGGGCCCGATACACTGAAGCTTTCTTT. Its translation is CSARRGARYTEAFF.

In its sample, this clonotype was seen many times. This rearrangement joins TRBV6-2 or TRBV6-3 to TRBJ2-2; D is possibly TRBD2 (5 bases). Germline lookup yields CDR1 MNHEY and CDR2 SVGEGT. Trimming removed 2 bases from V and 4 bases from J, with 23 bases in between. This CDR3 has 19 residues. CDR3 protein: CASSYPTVLRAFGTGELFF. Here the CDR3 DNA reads TGTGCCAGCAGTTACCCTACGGTGTTGCGGGCCTTCGGCACCGGGGAGCTGTTTTTT.